This entry lists 23 T cell receptor beta chains sequenced from one sample in a study of blood T cell repertoires in COVID-19. Sequencing used immunoSEQ multiplex PCR; TCRdb keeps in-frame clones, though not all of them. Among 200,000 to 300,000 clones, around nine tenths were seen once, and the ten largest hold over 2.5%. The sequenced sample consisted of PBMCs or T cells enriched from blood (not recorded which). The receptors were sampled from a woman aged 18-29 years who had recovered from COVID-19.

The rearrangement joins TRBV19 to TRBJ1-1; perhaps TRBD1 as D (6 bases). Per germline, CDR1 LNHDA and CDR2 SQIVND (reference sequence). This CDR3 has 13 residues. The CDR3 loop is CSVQGPYYTEAFF. The CDR3 DNA reads TGTAGTGTCCAGGGGCCGTATTACACTGAAGCTTTCTTT.

This chain joins TRBV5-1 and TRBJ2-1; TRBD2 is a possible D gene (5 bases). The CDR3 is 15 residues long. Germline CDR1 and CDR2: SGHRS and YFSETQ. V was shortened by 0 bases and J by 9 bases, with 16 bases between the two germline ends. Here the CDR3 reads CASSLGAAEATEQFF. The DNA for the CDR3 is TGCGCCAGCAGCTTGGGGGCCGCGGAGGCCACTGAGCAGTTCTTC. The variable domain in full, completed from reference TRBV5-1 and TRBJ2-1, reads KAGVTQTPRYLIKTRGQQVTLSCSPISGHRSVSWYQQTPGQGLQFLFEYFSETQRNKGNFPGRFSGRQFSNSRSEMNVSTLELGDSALYLCASSLGAAEATEQFFGPGTRLTVL.

This clone was found a few times. This rearrangement joins TRBV14 to TRBJ1-5, with TRBD1 as a possible D gene (5 bases). V lost 1 base, J lost 9 bases, and 10 bases lay in between. CDR1 SGHDN and CDR2 FVKESK come from the germline V gene. CDR3 length: 13 amino acids. CDR3 bases: TGTGCCAGCAGCCAAGGGCGGGGGTCGCCCCAGCATTTT. It specifies CASSQGRGSPQHF.

This clone was counted a single time. This chain joins TRBV6-4 and TRBJ2-5, with a tentative D call TRBD2 (6 bases). V was pared by 6 bases and J by 5 bases, with 13 bases between. This CDR3 has 13 amino acids. Germline CDR1 reads MRHNA; CDR2 reads SNTAGT. CDR3 in amino acids: CASSEHAGETQYF. The CDR3 coding sequence is TGTGCCAGCAGCGAACACGCGGGGGAGACCCAGTACTTC.

V gene TRBV19 combines with J gene TRBJ1-4, with TRBD1 matching over 8 bases. The CDR3 extends over 15 amino acids. The germline V gene has CDR1 LNHDA and CDR2 SQIVND (reference sequence). V gave up 3 bases and J gave up 8 bases; unmatched junction bases: 8. CDR3 region: CASSIFAGGLEKLFF. DNA for the CDR3: TGTGCCAGTAGTATTTTTGCAGGGGGCCTAGAAAAACTGTTTTTT.

This clone was observed a single time. The chain couples TRBV28 to TRBJ1-3, with no clear D. Trimming removed 8 bases from V and 5 bases from J, with 16 bases in between. The CDR3 loop spans 14 amino acids. CDR1 MDHEN and CDR2 SYDVKM come from the germline V gene. The CDR3 region has the DNA TGTGCCAGCGAGAGAGGGCCGGGGAGAAACACCATATATTTT. Translated: CASERGPGRNTIYF.

The chain uses TRBV27 and TRBJ1-3, with D possibly matching TRBD1 (5 bases). The germline V gene has CDR1 MNHEY and CDR2 SMNVEV (reference sequence). This CDR3 is built from 14 residues. Trimming shortened V by 2 bases and J by 4 bases, and 9 bases separated the two germline ends. The CDR3 nucleotides read TGTGCCAGCAGTTTAGGGGCAGTAGGAAACACCATATATTTT. This sequence encodes CASSLGAVGNTIYF.

J is TRBJ1-5 and V is TRBV6-5; 7 nucleotides align to TRBD1. The CDR3 contains 15 residues. With V trimmed by 5 bases and J by 2 bases, 6 bases remained unmatched. CDR1 and CDR2 from the germline V gene are MNHEY and SVGAGI. The CDR3 DNA follows: TGTGCCAGCAGTCCCGACAGGGAAGGCAATCAGCCCCAGCATTTT. This codes for CASSPDREGNQPQHF.

V and J are TRBV30 and TRBJ1-6; D unresolved. Germline values: CDR1 GTSNPN, CDR2 SVGIG (reference sequence). The CDR3 sequence is 13 residues long. Trimming cost V 5 bases and J 11 bases, with 16 bases left between them. CDR3 in amino acids: CAWGANPSAPLHF. CDR3 DNA: TGTGCCTGGGGAGCTAACCCCTCGGCACCCCTCCACTTT.

The J gene is TRBJ2-1, the V gene TRBV5-1, with TRBD2 matching 9 bases. The CDR3 loop spans 16 amino acids. Trimming at V came to 0 bases and at J to 6 bases, leaving 7 bases not matched to a gene. Germline assignment: CDR1 SGHRS and CDR2 YFSETQ. In nucleotides, the CDR3 is TGCGCCAGCAGCTTGGCGGAGCGGGGGGCCCTCAATGAGCAGTTCTTC. Its translation is CASSLAERGALNEQFF. Full variable domain (missing parts from reference TRBV5-1 and TRBJ2-1): KAGVTQTPRYLIKTRGQQVTLSCSPISGHRSVSWYQQTPGQGLQFLFEYFSETQRNKGNFPGRFSGRQFSNSRSEMNVSTLELGDSALYLCASSLAERGALNEQFFGPGTRLTVL.

The chain carries TRBV19 and TRBJ2-3; TRBD2 agrees at 9 bases. Germline V gene sequence: CDR1 LNHDA, CDR2 SQIVND (reference sequence). The CDR3 is 16 amino acids. Losses at the gene ends were 6 bases for V and 2 bases for J; bases not matched to a gene: 9. As DNA, the CDR3 is TGTGCCAGTAGGAGTTTCGGGACTAGCCTCACAGATACGCAGTATTTT. Its translation is CASRSFGTSLTDTQYF.

J is TRBJ1-1 and V is TRBV19; 10 bases are a match to TRBD1. The J segment lost 5 bases and the V segment lost 6 bases, leaving 3 bases of the junction unmatched. The CDR3 length is 13 residues. CDR1 LNHDA and CDR2 SQIVND come from the germline V gene (reference sequence). The CDR3 spells CASRTGGRTEAFF. Here the CDR3 DNA reads TGTGCCAGTAGGACAGGGGGCAGAACTGAAGCTTTCTTT. Together with reference TRBV19 and TRBJ1-1, the CDR3 gives the full variable domain: DGGITQSPKYLFRKEGQNVTLSCEQNLNHDAMYWYRQDPGQGLRLIYYSQIVNDFQKGDIAEGYSVSREKKESFPLTVTSAQKNPTAFYLCASRTGGRTEAFFGQGTRLTVV.

The chain has TRBV19 and TRBJ2-7; D perhaps matches TRBD1 (5 bases). The length of the CDR3 is 17 residues. Trimming stripped 5 bases from V and 7 bases from J, with 27 bases between. Germline-derived CDR1 and CDR2 are LNHDA and SQIVND (reference sequence). As DNA, the CDR3 is TGTGCCAGTAGTTCAGCTGGTCGGCAGGGTTCATCGTGGGAGCAGTACTTC. Its translation is CASSSAGRQGSSWEQYF.

The J gene is TRBJ2-7, the V gene TRBV5-4; 7 nucleotides agree with TRBD2. V lost 3 bases to trimming and J lost 9 bases; unmatched junction nucleotides: 3. The CDR3 is 11 amino acids. CDR1 SGHNT and CDR2 YYREEE come from the germline V gene (reference sequence). CDR3 in amino acids: CASSSSGGQYF. CDR3 nucleotides: TGTGCCAGCAGCTCCTCGGGGGGGCAGTACTTC.

Of note for this clone: A junction boundary mismatches the germline segment, possibly from a read error. This chain joins TRBV29-1 and TRBJ2-6; 10 nucleotides align to TRBD1. CDR3 length: 16 amino acids. Germline values: CDR1 SQVTM, CDR2 ANQGSEA. This CDR3 is CSVDSSSGTGDNVLTF. Written as DNA, the CDR3 is TGCAGCGTCGACTCCTCCTCGGGGACAGGGGACAACGTCCTGACTTTC.

The CDR3 reads CAVRDRGNEQFF. Here the CDR3 DNA reads TGTGCCGTCCGGGACAGGGGTAATGAGCAGTTCTTC. The chain joins TRBV28 to TRBJ2-1; TRBD1 matches 10 bases. Germline CDR1 and CDR2: MDHEN and SYDVKM. Losses at the gene ends were 11 bases for V and 7 bases for J; bases not matched to a gene: 5. The CDR3 consists of 12 residues.

This clone was recorded only once. The V gene is TRBV7-2, the J gene TRBJ2-1; TRBD2 agrees at 7 bases. The CDR3 sequence is 12 residues long. Germline V CDR1 and CDR2: SGHTA, FQGNSA. V dropped 2 bases and J dropped 10; count of bases not matched to a gene: 2. The CDR3 sequence is CASSLTSVEQFF. As DNA, the CDR3 is TGTGCCAGCAGCTTAACTAGCGTAGAGCAGTTCTTC.

This chain joins TRBV19 and TRBJ1-2; 8 bases agree with TRBD1. The CDR3 extends over 14 amino acids. The germline V gene encodes CDR1 LNHDA and CDR2 SQIVND (reference sequence). The ends lost 6 bases at V and 3 bases at J; junction bases unmatched: 6. The CDR3 DNA reads TGTGCCAGTAGAGACAGGGGCCGCTACTATGGCTACACCTTC. Protein sequence: CASRDRGRYYGYTF.

The chain has TRBV14 and TRBJ1-1; D gene unclear. Trimming removed 2 bases at V and 1 base at J, with 5 bases between. The CDR3 is 13 residues long. Germline CDR1 reads SGHDN; CDR2 reads FVKESK. The CDR3 protein is CASSQSGNTEAFF. DNA for the CDR3: TGTGCCAGCAGCCAATCAGGGAACACTGAAGCTTTCTTT.

This clone was seen once. This chain links TRBV7-7 with TRBJ2-3, with 9 positions matching TRBD1. The CDR3 length is 15 residues. CDR1 is SSHAT and CDR2 is FNYEAQ in the germline V gene (reference sequence). The trim removed 1 base at V and 2 bases at J, leaving 1 base unmatched. CDR3 in DNA: TGTGCCAGCAGCTTAGGGACAGGGGTCACAGATACGCAGTATTTT. Its translation: CASSLGTGVTDTQYF.

The chain combines TRBV4-1 with TRBJ2-1, with 8 bases lining up with TRBD2. This CDR3 spans 16 amino acids. The V segment lost 1 base and the J segment 3 bases; nucleotides outside the gene matches: 5. The germline CDR1 and CDR2 sequences are MGHRA and YSYEKL. Written as DNA, the CDR3 is TGCGCCAGCAGCCAAGGTCTAGCGGGTTTCTACAATGAGCAGTTCTTC. It translates to CASSQGLAGFYNEQFF.

Concerning this clone itself: Other nucleotide sequences in the sample specify the same CDR3. V is TRBV30 and J is TRBJ1-6; D is possibly TRBD1 (6 bases). CDR1 and CDR2 (germline): GTSNPN, SVGIG (reference sequence). V was shortened by 0 bases and J by 6 bases, with 9 bases between the two germline ends. The CDR3 extends over 14 amino acids. In DNA, the CDR3 is TGTGCCTGGAGTGTAGGGGGTGGTAATTCACCCCTCCACTTT. Its protein product is CAWSVGGGNSPLHF.

The chain is built from TRBV4-3 and TRBJ2-3, with 8 bases that match TRBD2. The CDR3 length is 15 residues. J lost 4 bases, V lost 5 bases, and 8 bases had no gene match. Germline assignment: CDR1 LGHNA and CDR2 YSLEER. Here the CDR3 reads CASSYGGAGADTQYF. Written as DNA, the CDR3 is TGCGCCAGCAGCTACGGGGGGGCCGGGGCAGATACGCAGTATTTT.